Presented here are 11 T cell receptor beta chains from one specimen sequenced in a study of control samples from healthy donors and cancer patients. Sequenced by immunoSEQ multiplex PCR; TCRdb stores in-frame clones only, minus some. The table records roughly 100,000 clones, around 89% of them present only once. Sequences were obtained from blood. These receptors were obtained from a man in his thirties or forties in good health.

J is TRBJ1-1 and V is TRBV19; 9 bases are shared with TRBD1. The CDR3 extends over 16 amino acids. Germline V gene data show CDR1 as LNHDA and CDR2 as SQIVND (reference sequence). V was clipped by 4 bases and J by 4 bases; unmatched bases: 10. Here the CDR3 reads CASSSRPGQGLTEAFF. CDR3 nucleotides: TGTGCCAGTAGTAGCCGACCGGGACAGGGTCTCACTGAAGCTTTCTTT.

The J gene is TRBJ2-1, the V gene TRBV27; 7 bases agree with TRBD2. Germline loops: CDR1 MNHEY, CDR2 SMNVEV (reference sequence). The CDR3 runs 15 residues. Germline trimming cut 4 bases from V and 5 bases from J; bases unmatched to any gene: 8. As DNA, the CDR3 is TGTGCCAGCAGTTCCTACAGCGGGACCAACAATGAGCAGTTCTTC. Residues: CASSSYSGTNNEQFF.

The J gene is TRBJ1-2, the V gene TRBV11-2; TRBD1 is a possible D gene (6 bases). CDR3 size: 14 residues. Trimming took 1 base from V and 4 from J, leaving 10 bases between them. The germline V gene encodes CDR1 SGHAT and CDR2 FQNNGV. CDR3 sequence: CASSLGTGSYGYTF. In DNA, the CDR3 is TGTGCCAGCAGCTTAGGTACAGGGAGCTATGGCTACACCTTC. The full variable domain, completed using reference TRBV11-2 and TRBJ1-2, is EAGVAQSPRYKIIEKRQSVAFWCNPISGHATLYWYQQILGQGPKLLIQFQNNGVVDDSQLPKDRFSAERLKGVDSTLKIQPAKLEDSAVYLCASSLGTGSYGYTFGSGTRLTVV.

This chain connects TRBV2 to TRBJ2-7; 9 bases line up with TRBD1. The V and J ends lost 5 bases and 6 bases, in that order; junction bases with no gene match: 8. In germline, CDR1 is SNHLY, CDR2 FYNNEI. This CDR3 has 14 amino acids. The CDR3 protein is CASSRTGGVGEQYV. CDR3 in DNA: TGTGCCAGCAGTAGAACAGGGGGCGTCGGCGAGCAGTACGTC.

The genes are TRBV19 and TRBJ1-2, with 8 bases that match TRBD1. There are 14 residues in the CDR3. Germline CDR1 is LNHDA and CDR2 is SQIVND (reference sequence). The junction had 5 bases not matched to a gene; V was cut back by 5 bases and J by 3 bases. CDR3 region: CASSQPGQDYGYTF. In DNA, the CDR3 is TGTGCCAGTAGTCAGCCGGGACAGGACTATGGCTACACCTTC. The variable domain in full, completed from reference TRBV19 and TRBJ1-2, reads DGGITQSPKYLFRKEGQNVTLSCEQNLNHDAMYWYRQDPGQGLRLIYYSQIVNDFQKGDIAEGYSVSREKKESFPLTVTSAQKNPTAFYLCASSQPGQDYGYTFGSGTRLTVV.

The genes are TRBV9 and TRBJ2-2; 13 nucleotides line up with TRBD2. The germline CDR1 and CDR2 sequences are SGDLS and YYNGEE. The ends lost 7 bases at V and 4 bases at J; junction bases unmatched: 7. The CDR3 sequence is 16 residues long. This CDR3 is CASGGLAGPGTGELFF. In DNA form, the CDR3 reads TGTGCCAGCGGGGGACTAGCGGGGCCTGGCACCGGGGAGCTGTTTTTT.

The CDR3 DNA is TGCGCCAGCAGTGAGCGGGGGGGAGCCTACGAGCAGTACTTC. Residues: CASSERGGAYEQYF. V gene TRBV10-1 combines with J gene TRBJ2-7; 8 bases line up with TRBD2. The germline CDR1 and CDR2 sequences are WNHNN and SYGVQD (reference sequence). CDR3 length: 14 residues. V trimming: 2 bases; J trimming: 2 bases; junction bases outside the gene matches: 2.

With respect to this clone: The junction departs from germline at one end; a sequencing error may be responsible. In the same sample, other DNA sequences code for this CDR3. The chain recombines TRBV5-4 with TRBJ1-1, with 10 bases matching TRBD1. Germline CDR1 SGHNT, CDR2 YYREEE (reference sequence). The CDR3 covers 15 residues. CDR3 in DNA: TGCGCCAGCAGCTTGGGACAGGGGTTGGCCACTGAAGCTTTCTTT. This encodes CASSLGQGLATEAFF.

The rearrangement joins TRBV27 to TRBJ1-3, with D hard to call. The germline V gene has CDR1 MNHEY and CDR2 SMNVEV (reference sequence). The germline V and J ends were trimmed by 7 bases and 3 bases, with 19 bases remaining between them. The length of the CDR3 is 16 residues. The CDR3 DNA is TGTGCCAGCACCCTCCGCGCGGGGATCGGTGGAAACACCATATATTTT. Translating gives CASTLRAGIGGNTIYF.

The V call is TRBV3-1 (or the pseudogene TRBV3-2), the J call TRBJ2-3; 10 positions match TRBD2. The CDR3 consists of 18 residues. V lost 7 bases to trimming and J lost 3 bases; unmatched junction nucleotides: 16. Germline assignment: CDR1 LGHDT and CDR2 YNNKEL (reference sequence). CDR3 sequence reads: CASITIGPSGRFTDTQYF. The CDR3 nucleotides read TGTGCCAGCATCACCATAGGTCCTAGCGGGAGATTTACAGATACGCAGTATTTT.

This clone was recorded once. The CDR3 DNA is TGTGCCAGCAGCTTAAGTTCTGGAAACACCATATATTTT. The encoded protein is CASSLSSGNTIYF. The V gene is TRBV7-9, the J gene TRBJ1-3; D remains ambiguous. The CDR3 sequence is 13 residues long. V was pared by 2 bases and J by 1 base, with 3 bases between. Germline V gene lookup returns CDR1 SEHNR and CDR2 FQNEAQ (reference sequence).